These 20 T cell receptor beta chains originate from one sample sequenced in a study of blood T cell repertoires in COVID-19 (TCRdb year 2020). Libraries were made using the immunoSEQ multiplex PCR assay. TCRdb took this table from immuneACCESS and kept in-frame rearrangements with V and J called. Such tables lack part of the clones; where checked against another copy, unresolved V genes explain under half of the gap, and the rest is unexplained. Recorded for this sample are roughly 330,000 clones; roughly 86% of them occurred a single time. About 5.4% of the sample is in the top ten clones. The sequenced material came from PBMCs or T cells enriched from blood (not recorded which). Receptor source: a woman aged 25 to 45 who had recovered from COVID-19.

Only a few counts were recorded for this clone. The chain carries TRBV6-5 and TRBJ1-6; possible D gene TRBD1, 6 bases. The CDR3 is made up of 15 amino acids. V gave up 9 bases and J gave up 3 bases, with 15 bases separating them. From germline, CDR1 is MNHEY and CDR2 SVGAGI. The CDR3 spells CASIDQGLYNSPLHF. The CDR3 DNA follows: TGTGCCAGTATAGACCAGGGGCTCTATAATTCACCCCTCCACTTT.

The V call is TRBV6-5, the J call TRBJ1-2; D is perhaps TRBD1 (6 bases). Germline assignment: CDR1 MNHEY and CDR2 SVGAGI. There are 12 residues in the CDR3. V lost 6 bases and J lost 7, with 12 bases in between. CDR3 region: CASRSGESGYTF. CDR3 DNA sequence: TGTGCCAGCAGGTCAGGGGAGAGTGGCTACACCTTC.

The chain carries TRBV10-3 and TRBJ2-3; 9 nucleotides align to TRBD2. The CDR3 runs 16 residues. After removal of 1 base from V and 2 bases from J, the junction contained 4 bases not matched to a gene. Germline-derived CDR1 and CDR2 are ENHRY and SYGVKD. CDR3 DNA sequence: TGTGCCATCAGTGAGTGGAGCGGGGGGCCCACAGATACGCAGTATTTT. Translating it yields CAISEWSGGPTDTQYF.

This chain joins TRBV5-1 and TRBJ2-6; no firm D call. CDR3 size: 14 residues. With 2 bases removed from V and 0 bases from J, the gap between germline ends came to 3 bases. Germline V gene lookup returns CDR1 SGHRS and CDR2 YFSETQ. The CDR3 region is CASSFSSGANVLTF. The CDR3 nucleotides read TGCGCCAGCAGCTTCAGCTCTGGGGCCAACGTCCTGACTTTC.

This clone was recorded once. J is TRBJ2-3 and V is TRBV19; 10 nucleotides agree with TRBD1. With V trimmed by 4 bases and J by 5 bases, 3 bases remained unmatched. Germline V lookup: CDR1 LNHDA, CDR2 SQIVND (reference sequence). This CDR3 comprises 14 residues. CDR3 sequence (DNA): TGTGCCAGTAGTACGACAGGGGGCGGAGATACGCAGTATTTT. The encoded protein is CASSTTGGGDTQYF.

This clone was recorded once. The CDR3 nucleotides read TGTGCCACCCGGGGGGGCGGATACAATGAGCAGTTCTTC. It yields the protein CATRGGGYNEQFF. V gene TRBV2 combines with J gene TRBJ2-1; 8 bases fit TRBD2. Germline assignment: CDR1 SNHLY and CDR2 FYNNEI. The CDR3 consists of 13 residues. J was trimmed by 4 bases and V by 10 bases; bases with no gene match: 6.

Note on this clone: Germline is not matched at one junction end, which may reflect a read error. CDR3 coding DNA: TGTGCTAGCAGCTTAGCGCCCCCCGGTGCGGGGGGGTTGACAGATACGCAGTATTTT. Its translation: CASSLAPPGAGGLTDTQYF. The genes are TRBV7-7 and TRBJ2-3, with 9 bases matching TRBD2. This CDR3 is 19 amino acids long. Germline V gene lookup returns CDR1 SSHAT and CDR2 FNYEAQ (reference sequence).

This clone appeared a single time. V gene TRBV7-2 combines with J gene TRBJ2-5, with 7 bases lining up with TRBD1. Germline CDR1 and CDR2: SGHTA and FQGNSA. V gave up 6 bases and J gave up 6 bases; unmatched junction bases: 7. CDR3 length: 13 amino acids. The CDR3 DNA sequence: TGTGCCAGCAGTCGTGACAGGGAGCAGACCCAGTACTTC. It translates to CASSRDREQTQYF.

This clone showed up just once. The V call is TRBV5-4, the J call TRBJ2-5; 8 bases agree with TRBD1. CDR1 and CDR2 from the germline V gene are SGHNT and YYREEE (reference sequence). J gave up 4 bases and V 0 bases, and 2 bases lay outside the gene matches. The CDR3 consists of 14 residues. In DNA, the CDR3 is TGTGCCAGCAGCTTGGACAGGGGGGTAGAGACCCAGTACTTC. Translating it yields CASSLDRGVETQYF.

CDR3 DNA sequence: TGTGCCAGCAGTTTACTCGACTCTGAAGCTTTCTTT. Amino acids: CASSLLDSEAFF. The chain uses TRBV28 and TRBJ1-1, with D uncertain. This CDR3 spans 12 amino acids. The V end lost 2 bases, the J end lost 6 bases, and 7 bases lay between the germline ends. The germline V gene has CDR1 MDHEN and CDR2 SYDVKM. The whole variable domain, remainder taken from reference TRBV28 and TRBJ1-1, is DVKVTQSSRYLVKRTGEKVFLECVQDMDHENMFWYRQDPGLGLRLIYFSYDVKMKEKGDIPEGYSVSREKKERFSLILESASTNQTSMYLCASSLLDSEAFFGQGTRLTVV.

The chain has TRBV19 and TRBJ2-1; possibly TRBD1 for D (7 bases). The germline V and J ends were trimmed by 5 bases and 4 bases, with 9 bases remaining between them. Germline CDR1 and CDR2: LNHDA and SQIVND (reference sequence). The CDR3 sequence is 13 residues long. CDR3 DNA sequence: TGTGCCAGTAGTCAGGGGGGATACAATGAGCAGTTCTTC. Translation gives CASSQGGYNEQFF.

In DNA form, the CDR3 reads TGTGCCACCAGCAGGAGGCTAGCGGGGGCTTCGAACACCGGGGAGCTGTTTTTT. Protein product: CATSRRLAGASNTGELFF. The chain is built from TRBV15 and TRBJ2-2, with TRBD2 identical over 10 bases. Per germline, CDR1 LNHNV and CDR2 YYDKDF (reference sequence). The CDR3 extends over 18 amino acids. Trimming at V came to 3 bases and at J to 0 bases, leaving 7 bases not matched to a gene.

The chain has TRBV7-3 and TRBJ2-3; D remains unclear. Germline V CDR1 and CDR2: SGHTA, FQGTGA. V lost 4 bases and J lost 6, with 17 bases in between. This CDR3 spans 15 amino acids. CDR3 in amino acids: CASSSPTSSPDTQYF. CDR3 bases: TGTGCCAGCAGCTCACCCACGAGTAGCCCCGATACGCAGTATTTT. Full variable domain (missing parts from reference TRBV7-3 and TRBJ2-3): GAGVSQTPSNKVTEKGKYVELRCDPISGHTALYWYRQSLGQGPEFLIYFQGTGAADDSGLPNDRFFAVRPEGSVSTLKIQRTERGDSAVYLCASSSPTSSPDTQYFGPGTRLTVL.

The J gene is TRBJ1-5, the V gene TRBV6-5; D may be TRBD1 (6 bases). Trimming removed 7 bases at V and 2 bases at J, with 9 bases between. CDR1 is MNHEY and CDR2 is SVGAGI in the germline V gene. The CDR3 is 13 amino acids. This CDR3 is CASKGGGNQPQHF. The DNA for the CDR3 is TGTGCCAGCAAGGGGGGGGGCAATCAGCCCCAGCATTTT.

V and J are TRBV6-5 and TRBJ2-7, with 7 positions matching TRBD2. CDR1 is MNHEY and CDR2 is SVGAGI in the germline V gene. The CDR3 covers 16 residues. V gave up 1 base and J gave up 3 bases; unmatched junction bases: 9. The CDR3 nucleotides read TGTGCCAGCAGTTACTATCGGGGGACTACCCTCTACGAGCAGTACTTC. It codes for CASSYYRGTTLYEQYF.

The V call is TRBV6-4, the J call TRBJ2-3; perhaps TRBD2 as D (5 bases). The V end was cut by 4 bases, the J end by 0 bases, with 8 bases between. This CDR3 region has 14 residues. Germline CDR1 reads MRHNA; CDR2 reads SNTAGT. The CDR3: CASSGGFSTDTQYF. CDR3 sequence (DNA): TGTGCCAGCAGTGGAGGGTTCAGCACAGATACGCAGTATTTT.

The V gene is TRBV27, the J gene TRBJ2-7; 8 nucleotides line up with TRBD2. Unmatched junction bases numbered 11, after V lost 8 bases and J lost 2 bases. The CDR3 spans 15 residues. Germline V gene lookup returns CDR1 MNHEY and CDR2 SMNVEV (reference sequence). The CDR3 DNA is TGTGCCAGCGCATTAGGGGCGGGAGGCCCCTACGAGCAGTACTTC. It codes for CASALGAGGPYEQYF.

V gene TRBV3-1 (or the pseudogene TRBV3-2) combines with J gene TRBJ1-1; no firm D call. CDR1 and CDR2 from the germline V gene are LGHDT and YNNKEL (reference sequence). There are 15 residues in the CDR3. Trimming cost V 0 bases and J 1 base, with 9 bases left between them. CDR3 sequence (DNA): TGTGCCAGCAGCCAAGATCTTTTCGGGAACACTGAAGCTTTCTTT. This sequence encodes CASSQDLFGNTEAFF.

The J gene is TRBJ2-3, the V gene TRBV4-3, with TRBD2 matching 8 bases. Germline loops: CDR1 LGHNA, CDR2 YSLEER. V trimming: 3 bases; J trimming: 2 bases; junction bases outside the gene matches: 13. This CDR3 has 18 residues. In DNA, the CDR3 is TGCGCCAGCAGCCAGGGAAGGTCGGGGGGGTGGGACACAGATACGCAGTATTTT. Protein product: CASSQGRSGGWDTDTQYF.

The chain is built from TRBV27 and TRBJ2-6; weak D call: TRBD2 (6 bases). V was trimmed by 7 bases and J by 4 bases, leaving 11 bases between them. Per germline, CDR1 MNHEY and CDR2 SMNVEV (reference sequence). The CDR3 covers 14 residues. The CDR3 nucleotides read TGTGCCAGCAAGTTAGCGGCGGGGGCCAACGTCCTGACTTTC. Translating it yields CASKLAAGANVLTF.